This T cell receptor (beta chain) was sequenced for a study of blood T cell repertoires in COVID-19. Study at large: Specimens from acute and convalescent COVID-19 originated in the United States, Italy and Spain.

In the original analysis: Reference gene primer amplification in the assay estimated nucleated cell counts. The table came from immunoSEQ multiplex PCR; TCRdb's copy has only in-frame clones and leaves some out. That table is the source of V, J and clone size, and D and trimming were worked out from the DNA. This sample has about 92,000 clones; around 80% occur once, and the top ten carry about 8.7%. The receptor was isolated from a man in his forties or fifties who had recovered from COVID-19. The material sequenced was peripheral blood.

CDR3 sequence reads: CASSSSSTDTQYF. The CDR3 DNA sequence: TGCGCCAGCAGCTCCTCTAGCACAGATACGCAGTATTTT. This rearrangement joins TRBV5-1 to TRBJ2-3; D remains unclear. This CDR3 spans 13 amino acids. Germline assignment: CDR1 SGHRS and CDR2 YFSETQ. Trimming removed 3 bases at V and 0 bases at J, with 5 bases between.